This passage covers 30 T cell receptor beta chains from one sample sequenced in a study of blood T cell repertoires in COVID-19. Method: immunoSEQ multiplex PCR; TCRdb's copy keeps in-frame clones and lacks some. The table has approximately 440,000 clones, about 87% seen once. The sample consisted of peripheral blood. The receptors here all came from a woman in her 50s with COVID-19, enrolled during active disease.

The chain recombines TRBV7-2 with TRBJ2-3; TRBD1 agrees at 9 bases. V lost 2 bases, J lost 4 bases, and 4 bases stayed unmatched. This CDR3 spans 15 amino acids. Germline V gives CDR1 SGHTA, CDR2 FQGNSA. CDR3 nucleotides: TGTGCCAGCAGCTTAACGGGACAGGGACCAGATACGCAGTATTTT. As protein: CASSLTGQGPDTQYF.

This chain uses TRBV6-1 with TRBJ1-6; 7 bases match TRBD1. The CDR3 runs 14 residues. Per the germline V gene, CDR1 is MNHNS and CDR2 is SASEGT. V shed 3 bases and J 10 bases; nucleotides not matched to a gene: 6. CDR3 coding DNA: TGTGCCAGCAGTGAGAGGGGGCTGGGGTCACCCCTCCACTTT. Translated, it gives CASSERGLGSPLHF.

The table lists this clone with a count of one. The chain carries TRBV7-2 and TRBJ2-5; a possible D gene is TRBD1 (5 bases). Trimming took off 8 bases at V and 3 bases at J, with 16 bases between the two ends. Germline V lookup: CDR1 SGHTA, CDR2 FQGNSA. The CDR3 loop spans 14 amino acids. The CDR3 loop is CASYRWGSKETQYF. DNA for the CDR3: TGTGCCAGCTACCGGTGGGGCAGTAAAGAGACCCAGTACTTC.

This clone was counted once. The chain carries TRBV7-7 and TRBJ2-7; weak D call: TRBD2 (5 bases). V was clipped by 5 bases and J by 2 bases, with 16 bases between them. Germline-derived CDR1 and CDR2 are SSHAT and FNYEAQ (reference sequence). The CDR3 loop spans 15 amino acids. CDR3 residues: CASSVGVGDTYEQYF. In DNA form, the CDR3 reads TGTGCCAGCAGCGTTGGTGTCGGGGATACCTACGAGCAGTACTTC.

The gene calls are TRBV6-1 and TRBJ2-7; D perhaps matches TRBD1 (6 bases). Germline V gene sequence: CDR1 MNHNS, CDR2 SASEGT. V dropped 2 bases and J dropped 1 base, with 12 bases sitting between them. This CDR3 contains 15 residues. CDR3 DNA sequence: TGTGCCAGCAGTGAAACCCCCGGGACATCCTACGAGCAGTACTTC. Translating gives CASSETPGTSYEQYF.

The gene calls are TRBV6-5 and TRBJ2-7; TRBD1 agrees at 9 bases. Germline CDR1 MNHEY, CDR2 SVGAGI. Trimming at V came to 6 bases and at J to 7 bases, leaving 10 bases not matched to a gene. The CDR3 is 14 amino acids. The CDR3: CASSTGTGSREQYF. CDR3 DNA sequence: TGTGCCAGCAGCACCGGGACAGGGTCCCGGGAGCAGTACTTC.

The rearrangement uses TRBV29-1 and TRBJ2-7; 7 positions match TRBD2. Trimming removed 4 bases from V and 4 bases from J; junction bases left unmatched: 1. Germline CDR1 and CDR2: SQVTM and ANQGSEA. The CDR3 is 11 amino acids. The CDR3 loop reads CSVGTRYEQYF. The CDR3 DNA is TGCAGCGTTGGGACTAGATACGAGCAGTACTTC.

The chain has TRBV6-6 and TRBJ1-5; 7 bases are shared with TRBD1. V lost 2 bases to trimming and J lost 5 bases; unmatched junction nucleotides: 9. CDR3 size: 16 residues. Germline-derived CDR1 and CDR2 are MNHNY and SVGAGI (reference sequence). CDR3 DNA: TGTGCCAGCAGTTACAGGGCAGGGGGACGGGATCAGCCCCAGCATTTT. Protein product: CASSYRAGGRDQPQHF.

This rearrangement joins TRBV4-1 to TRBJ1-2, with D tentatively TRBD1 (6 bases). The V end was cut by 6 bases, the J end by 4 bases, with 18 bases between. The CDR3 length is 15 residues. The germline V gene has CDR1 MGHRA and CDR2 YSYEKL. The CDR3 sequence: CASRPNPAQGYGYTF. The DNA for the CDR3 is TGCGCCAGCAGGCCAAATCCGGCACAGGGCTATGGCTACACCTTC.

The chain links TRBV6-5 to TRBJ1-6; no clear D. CDR1 is MNHEY, CDR2 SVGAGI, per germline. Trimming took 3 bases from V and 9 from J, leaving 12 bases between them. This CDR3 spans 14 amino acids. In DNA, the CDR3 is TGTGCCAGCAGTTATAGGGAAGGAGGTTCACCCCTCCACTTT. Amino acids: CASSYREGGSPLHF.

The chain couples TRBV4-2 to TRBJ2-1, with D possibly matching TRBD2 (7 bases). Trimming pared 3 bases from V and 6 bases from J, leaving 12 bases between. Germline V CDR1 and CDR2: LGHNA, YNFKEQ. This CDR3 is 14 amino acids long. This CDR3 reads CASSQGGPGNEQFF. The CDR3, as DNA: TGTGCCAGCAGCCAGGGGGGGCCAGGCAATGAGCAGTTCTTC.

The CDR3 DNA reads TGTGCCAGTACCCTAACCCGGGACAGGGATCAGCCCCAGCATTTT. Amino acids: CASTLTRDRDQPQHF. The V and J genes are TRBV19 and TRBJ1-5, with 9 bases fitting TRBD1. Germline lookup yields CDR1 LNHDA and CDR2 SQIVND (reference sequence). V dropped 7 bases and J dropped 5; count of bases not matched to a gene: 9. The CDR3 consists of 15 residues.

The J gene is TRBJ2-1, the V gene TRBV15; a weak D match, TRBD1 (5 bases). CDR1 is LNHNV and CDR2 is YYDKDF in the germline V gene (reference sequence). V was shortened by 5 bases and J by 8 bases, with 22 bases between the two germline ends. The CDR3 loop spans 16 amino acids. The CDR3: CATSGIKQGPWDEQFF. CDR3 DNA sequence: TGTGCCACCAGCGGTATAAAGCAGGGTCCCTGGGATGAGCAGTTCTTC.

The chain uses TRBV4-2 and TRBJ2-1, with TRBD2 matching over 10 bases. Germline CDR1 reads LGHNA; CDR2 reads YNFKEQ. The CDR3 extends over 18 amino acids. V shed 1 base and J 0 bases; nucleotides not matched to a gene: 6. The CDR3 sequence: CASSQAGSGGSSYNEQFF. In DNA, the CDR3 is TGTGCCAGCAGCCAAGCGGGTAGCGGGGGGAGCTCCTACAATGAGCAGTTCTTC.

As DNA, the CDR3 is TGTGCCAGTAGTATCGCTGCGGACAGGGGCTATGGCTACACCTTC. Translation gives CASSIAADRGYGYTF. The chain recombines TRBV19 with TRBJ1-2; TRBD1 matches 9 bases. Trimming cost V 3 bases and J 4 bases; bases outside gene matches: 6. Germline assignment: CDR1 LNHDA and CDR2 SQIVND (reference sequence). The CDR3 is made up of 15 amino acids.

The V gene is TRBV12-3 or TRBV12-4, the J gene TRBJ1-5; D remains ambiguous. V gave up 3 bases and J gave up 14 bases, with 14 bases separating them. The CDR3 covers 12 residues. The CDR3 coding sequence is TGTGCCAGCAGTTTCGGTCTCGGCCGGGAGCATTTT. This codes for CASSFGLGREHF.

CDR3 protein: CASSPYLQVVNEQYF. In nucleotides, the CDR3 is TGTGCCAGCTCACCATACCTACAGGTGGTGAACGAGCAGTACTTC. V and J are TRBV18 and TRBJ2-7; possible D gene TRBD1, 5 bases. Looked up from germline, CDR1 is KGHSH and CDR2 is LQKENI. Trimming shortened V by 2 bases and J by 5 bases, and 16 bases separated the two germline ends. The CDR3 runs 15 residues. The full variable domain, its missing parts supplied by reference TRBV18 and TRBJ2-7, is NAGVMQNPRHLVRRRGQEARLRCSPMKGHSHVYWYRQLPEEGLKFMVYLQKENIIDESGMPKERFSAEFPKEGPSILRIQQVVRGDSAAYFCASSPYLQVVNEQYFGPGTRLTVT.

A single count supports this clone. The chain links TRBV9 to TRBJ2-1; D is ambiguous. Trimming pared 1 base from V and 5 bases from J, leaving 7 bases between. The CDR3 contains 13 residues. CDR1 is SGDLS, CDR2 YYNGEE, per germline. CDR3 bases: TGTGCCAGCAGCGTAAGTAGAAACAATGAGCAGTTCTTC. Encoded protein: CASSVSRNNEQFF.

V gene TRBV6-6 combines with J gene TRBJ1-3; a possible D gene is TRBD1 (5 bases). Between the trimmed V and J ends, which lost 5 bases and 0 bases, there was a span of 14 bases. The germline CDR1 and CDR2 sequences are MNHNY and SVGAGI (reference sequence). The CDR3 runs to 16 residues. The CDR3 loop reads CASSRAGLNSGNTIYF. The DNA of the CDR3 is TGTGCCAGCAGTAGGGCGGGACTCAACTCTGGAAACACCATATATTTT.

In its sample, this clone was seen once. V usage is TRBV9 and J usage is TRBJ1-2, with D possibly being TRBD1 (5 bases). The length of the CDR3 is 13 residues. The germline gives CDR1 SGDLS, CDR2 YYNGEE. Between the trimmed V and J ends, which lost 4 bases and 5 bases, there was a span of 12 bases. The CDR3 sequence: CASSPSGGYGYTF. The DNA for the CDR3 is TGTGCCAGCAGCCCATCGGGGGGGTATGGCTACACCTTC.

Note on this clone: Other DNA sequences of this sample code for an identical CDR3. J is TRBJ2-4 and V is TRBV5-1; D unclear. Germline-derived CDR1 and CDR2 are SGHRS and YFSETQ. Deletions cut 0 bases from V and 0 bases from J, with 4 bases between. The CDR3 is made up of 14 amino acids. The CDR3 spells CASSLDLAKNIQYF. The CDR3 DNA follows: TGCGCCAGCAGCTTGGACTTAGCCAAAAACATTCAGTACTTC.

The genes are TRBV7-2 and TRBJ1-2, with unresolved D. The CDR3 is 15 amino acids. Trimming cost V 3 bases and J 2 bases, with 13 bases left between them. Germline-derived CDR1 and CDR2 are SGHTA and FQGNSA. This chain's CDR3 is CASSFSSGNNYGYTF. The CDR3 DNA follows: TGTGCCAGCAGCTTTTCATCCGGGAACAACTATGGCTACACCTTC. Looking up the rest from reference TRBV7-2 and TRBJ1-2 gives the full variable domain: GAGVSQSPSNKVTEKGKDVELRCDPISGHTALYWYRQSLGQGLEFLIYFQGNSAPDKSGLPSDRFSAERTGGSVSTLTIQRTQQEDSAVYLCASSFSSGNNYGYTFGSGTRLTVV.

Here the CDR3 DNA reads TGTGCCAGCGGGGGGGGTCCTAGCGTCGTGGATGAGCAGTTCTTC. Encoded protein: CASGGGPSVVDEQFF. This chain connects TRBV6-5 to TRBJ2-1; 7 positions match TRBD2. The CDR3 loop spans 15 amino acids. V lost 8 bases and J lost 8; bases outside the gene matches: 15. Germline V CDR1 and CDR2: MNHEY, SVGAGI.

The V gene is TRBV4-1, the J gene TRBJ1-4; no clear D. Germline CDR1 reads MGHRA; CDR2 reads YSYEKL. CDR3 size: 15 residues. The V end lost 1 base, the J end lost 0 bases, and 6 bases lay between the germline ends. In nucleotides, the CDR3 is TGCGCCAGCAGCCAAGCCGGGACAACTAATGAAAAACTGTTTTTT. It encodes CASSQAGTTNEKLFF.

The rearrangement joins TRBV6-5 to TRBJ1-2, with D perhaps TRBD1 (6 bases). Germline V gene data show CDR1 as MNHEY and CDR2 as SVGAGI. Trimming left V 10 bases short and J 5 bases short, with 23 bases between. The CDR3 runs to 15 residues. The DNA of the CDR3 is TGTGCCACCAGGGCTAGGGGCAGGGGAGGGTATGGCTACACCTTC. It yields the protein CATRARGRGGYGYTF.

The chain couples TRBV20-1 to TRBJ1-5; D is uncertain. The CDR3 covers 13 residues. V lost 3 bases, J lost 7 bases, and 13 bases lay in between. CDR1 and CDR2 from the germline V gene are DFQATT and SNEGSKA (reference sequence). The CDR3 DNA follows: TGCAGTGCTAGTGCGGGAGGTGTGCAGCCCCAGCATTTT. This codes for CSASAGGVQPQHF.

The chain carries TRBV6-1 and TRBJ1-4; D possibly corresponds to TRBD1 (5 bases). Germline CDR1 reads MNHNS; CDR2 reads SASEGT. CDR3 size: 17 residues. Trimming took off 2 bases at V and 4 bases at J, with 17 bases between the two ends. The CDR3 coding sequence is TGTGCCAGCAGTGAAAAGCCCTTAGACAGAGATAATGAAAAACTGTTTTTT. Amino acids: CASSEKPLDRDNEKLFF.

The V gene is TRBV23-1, the J gene TRBJ1-2; D gene uncertain. TRBV23-1 is an open reading frame, and its role is uncertain. Trimming cost V 6 bases and J 5 bases, with 22 bases left between them. CDR3 size: 16 residues. The CDR3 spells CASRAPILTNPYGYTF. DNA for the CDR3: TGCGCCAGCAGGGCCCCTATTTTGACAAACCCGTATGGCTACACCTTC.

The chain has TRBV9 and TRBJ1-2; 12 nucleotides match TRBD1. Germline CDR1 is SGDLS and CDR2 is YYNGEE. The V gene end was trimmed by 0 bases and the J gene end by 4 bases; junction bases not matched to a gene: 16. The CDR3 totals 20 residues. As DNA, the CDR3 is TGTGCCAGCAGCGTAGCTAAGGGGACAGGGGGCGCGTCGGACCTCTATGGCTACACCTTC. Translation gives CASSVAKGTGGASDLYGYTF.

CDR3 nucleotide sequence: TGTGCCAGCAGTGAAGCGCTTCGGGGTTACGAGCAGTACTTC. As protein: CASSEALRGYEQYF. The chain is built from TRBV2 and TRBJ2-7; possible D gene TRBD2, 5 bases. Trimming took 0 bases from V and 4 from J, leaving 10 bases between them. The CDR3 has 14 amino acids. CDR1 SNHLY and CDR2 FYNNEI come from the germline V gene.